The 12 T cell receptor beta chains listed next were all sequenced from one sample in a study of blood T cells in healthy people across ages. Alongside a J-beta primer mix, a sample-barcoded 5' primer served in a second PCR lasting 7 to 11 cycles. TCRdb reanalysed the 5' RACE reads using MiXCR and keeps one entry per CDR3 protein. This repertoire shows just under 750,000 distinct CDR3 sequences, approximately 22% found once; its top ten account for 22%. The source material was blood. These receptor sequences come from a man between 65 and 85 years old in good health.

The chain uses TRBV4-1 and TRBJ1-2; TRBD1 aligns across 10 bases. Germline values: CDR1 MGHRA, CDR2 YSYEKL. This CDR3 has 15 residues. J was trimmed by 8 bases and V by 3 bases; bases with no gene match: 9. As DNA, the CDR3 is TGCGCCAGCAGCCAGGAGGGACAGGGGATAGGGGGCTACACCTTC. The encoded protein is CASSQEGQGIGGYTF.

The chain couples TRBV12-3 or TRBV12-4 to TRBJ1-5; D uncertain. There are 13 residues in the CDR3. V was pared by 2 bases and J by 6 bases, with 8 bases between. CDR3 amino acids: CASSLPGAQPQHF. The CDR3 region has the DNA TGTGCCAGCAGTTTACCAGGAGCTCAGCCCCAGCATTTT.

The J gene is TRBJ1-1, the V gene TRBV28; 8 bases are a match to TRBD1. Per germline, CDR1 MDHEN and CDR2 SYDVKM. The CDR3 spans 17 residues. V lost 7 bases and J lost 1; bases outside the gene matches: 14. The CDR3 nucleotides read TGTGCCAGCAAAGAGCGTGGGCCAGGGGGCCCGAACACTGAAGCTTTCTTT. This codes for CASKERGPGGPNTEAFF. Variable domain in full (rest from reference TRBV28 and TRBJ1-1): DVKVTQSSRYLVKRTGEKVFLECVQDMDHENMFWYRQDPGLGLRLIYFSYDVKMKEKGDIPEGYSVSREKKERFSLILESASTNQTSMYLCASKERGPGGPNTEAFFGQGTRLTVV.

This clonotype was seen repeatedly, ten times or more. The junction departs from the called germline gene at one end, perhaps through a read error. The V call is TRBV5-1, the J call TRBJ2-6, with a possible D match to TRBD1 (5 bases). Germline V lookup: CDR1 SGHRS, CDR2 YFSETQ. The CDR3 has 15 residues. CDR3 DNA sequence: TGTGCCAGCAGCTTAGTAAGATCTGGGGCCAACGTTCTGACTTTC. Translated, it gives CASSLVRSGANVLTF.

Note on this clonotype: One end of the junction varies from germline; a read error may be responsible. The chain combines TRBV6-1 with TRBJ1-5; no firm D call. This CDR3 contains 14 residues. Germline V gene data show CDR1 as MNHNS and CDR2 as SASEGT. CDR3 sequence reads: CASSEYFVGQPRHF. Here the CDR3 DNA reads TGTGCCAGCAGTGAATATTTTGTCGGTCAGCCCCGGCATTTT.

This clonotype appeared many times. The chain carries TRBV12-3 or TRBV12-4 and TRBJ2-2; D is possibly TRBD1 (6 bases). Trimming left V 6 bases short and J 0 bases short, with 11 bases between. CDR3 length equals 15 residues. CDR3 sequence reads: CASSPGTPNTGELFF. The CDR3 nucleotides are TGTGCCAGCAGCCCGGGGACACCGAACACCGGGGAGCTGTTTTTT.

This chain joins TRBV5-1 and TRBJ1-5; unclear D gene. Germline-derived CDR1 and CDR2 are SGHRS and YFSETQ. The CDR3 runs to 13 residues. The V end lost 1 base, the J end lost 5 bases, and 7 bases lay between the germline ends. CDR3 in amino acids: CASSLKWDQPQHF. CDR3 nucleotides: TGCGCCAGCAGCTTGAAGTGGGATCAGCCCCAGCATTTT.

The rearrangement joins TRBV4-1 to TRBJ1-1; unclear D gene. This CDR3 is 14 amino acids long. V was trimmed by 7 bases and J by 4 bases, leaving 16 bases between them. Germline V gene sequence: CDR1 MGHRA, CDR2 YSYEKL. CDR3 loop: CASTQTHEGTEAFF. The CDR3 DNA reads TGCGCCAGCACCCAGACTCACGAGGGCACTGAAGCTTTCTTT.

The chain is built from TRBV7-2 and TRBJ1-4; D gene uncertain. Deletions cut 5 bases from V and 6 bases from J, with 7 bases between. There are 12 residues in the CDR3. CDR1 and CDR2 (germline): SGHTA, FQGNSA. The CDR3 DNA reads as TGTGCCAGCAGCGCCCCTTATGAAAAACTGTTTTTT. It translates to CASSAPYEKLFF.

The chain has TRBV6-5 and TRBJ1-5, with D uncertain. The CDR3 is 14 residues long. V lost 2 bases to trimming and J lost 2 bases, with 7 bases between them. Germline V gene lookup returns CDR1 MNHEY and CDR2 SVGAGI. The CDR3 spells CASSYTRGNQPQHF. The CDR3 DNA reads as TGTGCCAGCAGTTACACGAGGGGCAATCAGCCCCAGCATTTT.

This chain links TRBV5-1 with TRBJ2-3; 14 bases are shared with TRBD2. Germline trimming cut 4 bases from V and 3 bases from J; bases unmatched to any gene: 7. CDR3 length equals 17 residues. Germline V gene data show CDR1 as SGHRS and CDR2 as YFSETQ. The CDR3 loop reads CASSIGTSGSITDTQYF. In nucleotides, the CDR3 is TGCGCCAGCAGCATCGGGACTAGCGGGAGTATAACAGATACGCAGTATTTT.

This clonotype was counted a few times. V is TRBV28 and J is TRBJ1-2; TRBD1 matches 7 bases. The CDR3 has 13 residues. The trim removed 4 bases at V and 4 bases at J, leaving 3 bases unmatched. CDR1 MDHEN and CDR2 SYDVKM come from the germline V gene. CDR3 DNA sequence: TGTGCCAGCAGTTGGGGACAGCGCTATGGCTACACCTTC. It translates to CASSWGQRYGYTF.